Each of the 7 T cell receptor beta chains below was sequenced from the same sample in a study of T cell repertoires in cytomegalovirus infection. In TCRdb, the reads were re-called with MiXCR into one record per CDR3 protein. The data contain about 740,000 distinct CDR3 sequences, 35% of them singletons. Sequenced sample: PBMCs. Receptor source: a human donor in good health (CMV status not recorded). Some clones in this sample may be carry-over from other donors' samples.

This clonotype was detected a few times. The V and J genes are TRBV27 and TRBJ2-3; D is uncertain. Germline assignment: CDR1 MNHEY and CDR2 SMNVEV (reference sequence). Trimming pared 4 bases from V and 2 bases from J, leaving 7 bases between. The CDR3 length is 13 residues. CDR3 in DNA: TGTGCCAGCAGTTCTCCTGACACAGATACGCAGTATTTT. As protein: CASSSPDTDTQYF.

The V call is TRBV7-6, the J call TRBJ1-1, with D unclear. This CDR3 has 17 amino acids. CDR1 and CDR2 (germline): SGHVS, FNYEAQ. Between the trimmed V and J ends, which lost 0 bases and 1 base, there was a span of 15 bases. CDR3: CASSLAFGSSANTEAFF. The CDR3 DNA reads as TGTGCCAGCAGCTTAGCGTTCGGGTCGTCTGCGAACACTGAAGCTTTCTTT.

The table lists this clonotype with a few counts. J is TRBJ2-3 and V is TRBV28; D gene ambiguous. Deletions cut 2 bases from V and 2 bases from J, with 14 bases between. Germline CDR1 MDHEN, CDR2 SYDVKM. CDR3 length: 16 residues. The CDR3 nucleotides are TGTGCCAGCAGTTTAAGGCTTCTGGGTGACACAGATACGCAGTATTTT. Its translation: CASSLRLLGDTDTQYF.

This clonotype was detected a few times. This chain links TRBV7-9 with TRBJ2-7, with D possibly being TRBD1 (5 bases). Germline CDR1 and CDR2: SEHNR and FQNEAQ (reference sequence). The CDR3 length is 17 residues. V was clipped by 5 bases and J by 1 base, with 21 bases between them. The CDR3 is CASSPVQGERESYEQYF. CDR3 in DNA: TGTGCCAGCAGCCCTGTCCAAGGGGAAAGGGAATCCTACGAGCAGTACTTC.

The rearrangement links TRBV10-3 to TRBJ2-7; perhaps D is TRBD1 or TRBD2 (5 bases each). CDR3 length: 12 amino acids. Germline assignment: CDR1 ENHRY and CDR2 SYGVKD. With 11 bases removed from V and 10 bases from J, the gap between germline ends came to 21 bases. As DNA, the CDR3 is TGTGCCGTGGGGGTAGGAGGCGAAGATCAGTACTTC. This encodes CAVGVGGEDQYF.

The chain carries TRBV7-4 and TRBJ2-1; D is possibly TRBD1 (7 bases). From germline, CDR1 is SGHVT and CDR2 SQSDAQ. The V end lost 3 bases, the J end lost 8 bases, and 17 bases lay between the germline ends. This CDR3 has 15 residues. The DNA for the CDR3 is TGTGCCAGCAGCTTGGCCAGGGGGGAGTTGTATGAGCAGTTCTTC. It yields the protein CASSLARGELYEQFF.

This clonotype was picked up many times. The chain couples TRBV6-1 to TRBJ2-3; D is ambiguous. The CDR3 is made up of 15 amino acids. Germline V gene lookup returns CDR1 MNHNS and CDR2 SASEGT. V gave up 3 bases and J gave up 3 bases, with 13 bases separating them. The CDR3 DNA sequence: TGTGCCAGCAGTGACAACTTCTCCGGGACAGATACGCAGTATTTT. Translation gives CASSDNFSGTDTQYF.